The rows below give T cell receptor beta chains drawn from one sample of a study of blood T cell repertoires in COVID-19. Here immunoSEQ multiplex PCR was the method, and the copy in TCRdb shows in-frame clones only, minus some. The sample contains 14,000 to 15,000 clones, around 77% of which appear only once. Sequenced input: peripheral blood. The receptors shown here come from a human donor in a cohort sampled during active COVID-19. CDR3s include the opening cysteine and the closing phenylalanine or tryptophan. D genes are given only for firm matches. The size field is filled for only some rows; it gives once, few, many or a size class.

v_call	clone_size	j_call	d_call	cdr3_nt	cdr3_aa
TRBV4-2	once	TRBJ2-3	.	TGTGCCAGCAGCCTGCGGGAATTCACAGATACGCAGTATTTT	CASSLREFTDTQYF
TRBV27	once	TRBJ2-1	.	TGTGCCAGCCGTGGGAGAAACAATGAGCAGTTCTTC	CASRGRNNEQFF
TRBV6-4	.	TRBJ2-2	.	TGTGCCAGCAGTCCCCTAGGTCAGACTAACACCGGGGAGCTGTTTTTT	CASSPLGQTNTGELFF
TRBV11-2	.	TRBJ2-1	TRBD2	TGTGCCAGCAGCTTTAGCGGGGCCTCCTACAATGAGCAGTTCTTC	CASSFSGASYNEQFF
TRBV11-3	.	TRBJ2-3	TRBD2	TGTGCCAGCAGCTTAGCGGGAGGGCCGGTAGATACGCAGTATTTT	CASSLAGGPVDTQYF
TRBV11-3	.	TRBJ2-7	.	TGTGCCAGCAGCTTAATCAGGGACGAGCAGTACTTC	CASSLIRDEQYF
TRBV28	once	TRBJ1-1	.	TGTGCCAGCAGACCCCAGACAGCCCTCGGCCCTGAAGCTTTCTTT	CASRPQTALGPEAFF
TRBV7-8	few	TRBJ2-3	.	TGTGCCAGCAGCAGAAGGAGGGCACGTACTAGCACAGATACGCAGTATTTT	CASSRRRARTSTDTQYF
TRBV2	.	TRBJ2-5	TRBD1	TGTGCCAGCAGAGCGACAGGGGGCGGGGACGAGACCCAGTACTTC	CASRATGGGDETQYF
TRBV10-3	.	TRBJ2-7	TRBD2	TGTGCCATCAGTGAGTCGCTAGTAGCGGGGACCTACGAGCAGTACTTC	CAISESLVAGTYEQYF
TRBV3-1/TRBV3-2	.	TRBJ1-3	.	TGTGCCAGCAGCCAGGGGGGGGATGGAAACACCATATATTTT	CASSQGGDGNTIYF
TRBV6-4	.	TRBJ1-2	TRBD1	TGTGCCAGCAGTGACTCTGGGACAGGGGAAAATTACTATGGCTACACCTTC	CASSDSGTGENYYGYTF
TRBV7-9	few	TRBJ2-1	.	TGTGCCAGCCTGTCCGGGAGTGAGCAGTTCTTC	CASLSGSEQFF
TRBV5-1	.	TRBJ1-2	TRBD1	TGCGCCAGCAACCCCACAGGGGCTAACTATGGCTACACCTTC	CASNPTGANYGYTF
TRBV5-4	.	TRBJ2-3	TRBD2	TGTGCCAGCAGCTTAGCGGGAGAGGGAGGAGATACGCAGTATTTT	CASSLAGEGGDTQYF
TRBV24-1	.	TRBJ2-2	.	TGTGCCACCGGGGCGACAGCGGGTCCGACCGGGGAGCTGTTTTTT	CATGATAGPTGELFF